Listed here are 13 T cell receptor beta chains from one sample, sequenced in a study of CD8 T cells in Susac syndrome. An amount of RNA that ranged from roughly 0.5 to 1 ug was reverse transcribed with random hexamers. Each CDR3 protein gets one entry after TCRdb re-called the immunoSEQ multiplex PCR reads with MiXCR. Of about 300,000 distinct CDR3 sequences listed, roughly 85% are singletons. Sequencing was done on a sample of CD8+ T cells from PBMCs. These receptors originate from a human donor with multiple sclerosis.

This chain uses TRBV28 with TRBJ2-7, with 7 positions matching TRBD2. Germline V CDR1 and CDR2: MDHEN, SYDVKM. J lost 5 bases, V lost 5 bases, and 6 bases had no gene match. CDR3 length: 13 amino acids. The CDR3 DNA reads TGTGCCAGCAGTCTACTAGCGATCCACGAGCAGTACTTC. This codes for CASSLLAIHEQYF. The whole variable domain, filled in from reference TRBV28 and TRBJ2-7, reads DVKVTQSSRYLVKRTGEKVFLECVQDMDHENMFWYRQDPGLGLRLIYFSYDVKMKEKGDIPEGYSVSREKKERFSLILESASTNQTSMYLCASSLLAIHEQYFGPGTRLTVT.

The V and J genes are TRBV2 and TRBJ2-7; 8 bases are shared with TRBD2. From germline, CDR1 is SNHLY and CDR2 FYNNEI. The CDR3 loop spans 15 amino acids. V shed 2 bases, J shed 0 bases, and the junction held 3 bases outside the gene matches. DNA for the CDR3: TGTGCCAGCAGTGAACCGGGAGGGCCCTCCTACGAGCAGTACTTC. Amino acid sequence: CASSEPGGPSYEQYF.

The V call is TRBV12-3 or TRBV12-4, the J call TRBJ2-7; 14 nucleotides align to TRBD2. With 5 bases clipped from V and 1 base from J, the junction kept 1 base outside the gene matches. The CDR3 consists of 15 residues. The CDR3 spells CASSGLAGGSYEQYF. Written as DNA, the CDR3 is TGTGCCAGCAGTGGACTAGCGGGAGGATCCTACGAGCAGTACTTC.

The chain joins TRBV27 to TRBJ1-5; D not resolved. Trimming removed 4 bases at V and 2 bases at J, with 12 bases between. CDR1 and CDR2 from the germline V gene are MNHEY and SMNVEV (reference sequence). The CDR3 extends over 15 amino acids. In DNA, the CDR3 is TGTGCCAGCAGTTCGGACGGCTCGGGCAATCAGCCCCAGCATTTT. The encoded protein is CASSSDGSGNQPQHF.

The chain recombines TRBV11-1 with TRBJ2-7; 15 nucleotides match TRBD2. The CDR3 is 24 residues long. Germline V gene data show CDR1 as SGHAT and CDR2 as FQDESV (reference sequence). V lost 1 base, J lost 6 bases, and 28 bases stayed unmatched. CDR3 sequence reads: CASSLGTDSKSRGLRTSGRGEQYF. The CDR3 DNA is TGTGCCAGCAGCTTAGGTACGGACAGCAAGTCGAGAGGTCTTCGGACTAGCGGGAGGGGCGAGCAGTACTTC.

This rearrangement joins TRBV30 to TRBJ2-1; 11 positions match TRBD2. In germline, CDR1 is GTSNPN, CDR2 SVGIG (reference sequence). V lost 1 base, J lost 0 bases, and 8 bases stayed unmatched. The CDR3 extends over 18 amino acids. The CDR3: CAWSGLAGGPSSYNEQFF. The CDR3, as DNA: TGTGCCTGGAGTGGCCTAGCGGGAGGCCCGAGCTCCTACAATGAGCAGTTCTTC.

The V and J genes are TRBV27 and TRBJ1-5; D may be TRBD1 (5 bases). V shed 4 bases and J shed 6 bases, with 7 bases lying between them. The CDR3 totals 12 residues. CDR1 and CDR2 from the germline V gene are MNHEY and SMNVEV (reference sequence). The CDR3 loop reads CASSSGTQPQHF. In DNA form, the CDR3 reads TGTGCCAGCAGTTCGGGGACTCAGCCCCAGCATTTT.

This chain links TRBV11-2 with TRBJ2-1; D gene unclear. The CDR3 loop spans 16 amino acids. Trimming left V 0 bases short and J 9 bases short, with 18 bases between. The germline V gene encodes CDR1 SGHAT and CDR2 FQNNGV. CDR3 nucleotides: TGTGCCAGCAGCTTAGATCGCTTGCATGGTGAACGTGAGCAGTTCTTC. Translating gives CASSLDRLHGEREQFF.

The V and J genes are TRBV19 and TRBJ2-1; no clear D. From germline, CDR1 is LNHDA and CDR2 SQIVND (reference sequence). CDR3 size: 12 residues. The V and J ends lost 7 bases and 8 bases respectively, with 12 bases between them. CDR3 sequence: CASKDWNHEQFF. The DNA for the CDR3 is TGTGCCAGTAAAGACTGGAACCATGAGCAGTTCTTC.

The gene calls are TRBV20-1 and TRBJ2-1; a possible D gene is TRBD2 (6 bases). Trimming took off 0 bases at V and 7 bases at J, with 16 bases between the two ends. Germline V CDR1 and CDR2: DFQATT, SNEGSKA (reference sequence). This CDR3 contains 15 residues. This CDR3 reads CSAREVGRDLNEQFF. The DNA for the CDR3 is TGCAGTGCTAGAGAAGTGGGGCGGGATCTGAATGAGCAGTTCTTC.

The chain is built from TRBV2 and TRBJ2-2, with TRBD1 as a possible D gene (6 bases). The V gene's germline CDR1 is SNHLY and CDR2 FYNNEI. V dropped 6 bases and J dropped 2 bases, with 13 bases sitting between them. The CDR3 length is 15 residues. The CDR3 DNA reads TGTGCCAGCAGGCAGAGGACAGAAAACACCGGGGAGCTGTTTTTT. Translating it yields CASRQRTENTGELFF.

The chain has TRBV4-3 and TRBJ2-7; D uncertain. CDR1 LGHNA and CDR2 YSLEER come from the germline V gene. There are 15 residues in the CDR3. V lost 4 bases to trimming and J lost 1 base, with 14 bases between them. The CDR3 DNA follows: TGCGCCAGCAGCCCGGTTTTGGGCGATTCCTACGAGCAGTACTTC. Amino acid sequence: CASSPVLGDSYEQYF.

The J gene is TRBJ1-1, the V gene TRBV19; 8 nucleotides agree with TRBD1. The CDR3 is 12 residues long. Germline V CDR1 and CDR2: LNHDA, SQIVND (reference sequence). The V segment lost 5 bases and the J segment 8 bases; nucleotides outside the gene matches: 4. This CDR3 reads CASSHNRGEAFF. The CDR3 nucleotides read TGTGCCAGTAGTCACAACAGGGGGGAAGCTTTCTTT. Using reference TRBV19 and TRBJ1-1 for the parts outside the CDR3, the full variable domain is DGGITQSPKYLFRKEGQNVTLSCEQNLNHDAMYWYRQDPGQGLRLIYYSQIVNDFQKGDIAEGYSVSREKKESFPLTVTSAQKNPTAFYLCASSHNRGEAFFGQGTRLTVV.